One sample yielded the 16 T cell receptor beta chains listed below, sequenced in a study of control samples from healthy donors and cancer patients. Sequencing was performed with immunoSEQ multiplex PCR; in TCRdb, only in-frame clones are kept and a portion is missing. This table has some 89,000 clones, about 89% appearing once. The sequencing input was blood. The receptors here all came from a man in his thirties or forties in good health.

V gene TRBV18 combines with J gene TRBJ1-3; D possibly corresponds to TRBD1 (6 bases). The CDR3 is made up of 14 amino acids. V was trimmed by 3 bases and J by 7 bases, leaving 13 bases between them. Germline CDR1 and CDR2: KGHSH and LQKENI. CDR3 amino acids: CASSPVDRGNTIYF. In nucleotides, the CDR3 is TGTGCCAGCTCACCGGTGGACAGAGGGAACACCATATATTTT.

The chain links TRBV24-1 to TRBJ2-5, with D possibly matching TRBD2 (5 bases). Trimming took off 6 bases at V and 5 bases at J, with 15 bases between the two ends. Germline lookup yields CDR1 KGHDR and CDR2 SFDVKD. The CDR3 is 14 residues long. The CDR3 coding sequence is TGTGCCACCAGTCCATCGGGGTCCGTGGAGACCCAGTACTTC. It is translated as CATSPSGSVETQYF.

The chain carries TRBV11-2 and TRBJ1-5; D is undetermined. Trimming pared 1 base from V and 3 bases from J, leaving 7 bases between. From germline, CDR1 is SGHAT and CDR2 FQNNGV. The CDR3 loop spans 14 amino acids. The CDR3 loop reads CASSLVGDNQPQHF. CDR3 coding DNA: TGTGCCAGCAGCTTAGTTGGCGACAATCAGCCCCAGCATTTT.

This clone was picked up many times. Here the CDR3 reads CASSLVPAGQYF. The CDR3 region has the DNA TGTGCCAGCAGTTTAGTACCAGCCGGGCAGTATTTT. This sequence joins TRBV12-3 or TRBV12-4 and TRBJ2-3; D is ambiguous. Trimming shortened V by 1 base and J by 11 bases, and 10 bases separated the two germline ends. CDR3 size: 12 residues.

The chain couples TRBV11-2 to TRBJ2-7; 8 bases fit TRBD1. This CDR3 region has 14 residues. The ends lost 0 bases at V and 12 bases at J; junction bases unmatched: 10. CDR1 SGHAT and CDR2 FQNNGV come from the germline V gene. The CDR3 DNA reads as TGTGCCAGCAGCTTAGACTGGGGGACAGGAGTCTCGTACTTC. It codes for CASSLDWGTGVSYF.

The chain couples TRBV3-1 (or the pseudogene TRBV3-2) to TRBJ1-5, with D perhaps matching TRBD1 (6 bases). The germline CDR1 and CDR2 sequences are LGHDT and YNNKEL (reference sequence). The V gene lost 0 bases and the J gene lost 9 bases, with 6 bases spanning the gap. The CDR3 consists of 12 residues. Written as DNA, the CDR3 is TGTGCCAGCAGCCAAGAAGGGGGGCCCCAGCATTTT. Protein: CASSQEGGPQHF.

This chain joins TRBV6-5 and TRBJ1-2; the D is unclear. CDR3 length: 13 residues. Trimming stripped 7 bases from V and 3 bases from J, with 12 bases between. From germline, CDR1 is MNHEY and CDR2 SVGAGI. CDR3 sequence reads: CASTAGGYYGYTF. In DNA form, the CDR3 reads TGTGCCAGCACCGCTGGAGGCTACTATGGCTACACCTTC.

For the CDR3, the DNA is TGTGCCAGCAGCTTCACGCTGCAGGGGGCTTGGGCTAACTATGGCTACACCTTC. It encodes CASSFTLQGAWANYGYTF. The chain combines TRBV7-6 with TRBJ1-2; 8 bases map to TRBD1. CDR1 and CDR2 from the germline V gene are SGHVS and FNYEAQ. Trimming removed 3 bases from V and 0 bases from J; junction bases left unmatched: 12. The CDR3 runs 18 residues.

The chain employs TRBV7-2 and TRBJ1-1, with 10 bases identical to TRBD1. The J segment lost 9 bases and the V segment lost 5 bases, leaving 3 bases of the junction unmatched. This CDR3 has 12 residues. Germline V gene sequence: CDR1 SGHTA, CDR2 FQGNSA. CDR3 protein: CASSGDRGKAFF. The CDR3 nucleotides read TGTGCCAGCAGCGGGGACAGGGGAAAAGCTTTCTTT.

The chain couples TRBV7-8 to TRBJ2-1, with D possibly matching TRBD1 (6 bases). Trimming left V 3 bases short and J 6 bases short, with 18 bases between. Germline V CDR1 and CDR2: SGHVS, FQNEAQ. This CDR3 has 16 amino acids. The CDR3 spells CASSLPGTPLGNEQFF. The CDR3 DNA reads as TGTGCCAGCAGCTTGCCCGGGACACCCCTGGGCAATGAGCAGTTCTTC.

The chain recombines TRBV7-3 with TRBJ2-2, with 8 bases aligning to TRBD1. V was clipped by 3 bases and J by 7 bases; unmatched bases: 10. Germline V gives CDR1 SGHTA, CDR2 FQGTGA. The CDR3 spans 16 residues. For the CDR3, the DNA is TGTGCCAGCAGCTTTGCTCAGGGGGCGCGGGACGGGGAGCTGTTTTTT. It translates to CASSFAQGARDGELFF.

This sequence joins TRBV5-1 and TRBJ1-3, with D possibly TRBD1 on 6 matching bases. This CDR3 is 15 amino acids long. CDR1 is SGHRS, CDR2 YFSETQ, per germline. V gave up 5 bases and J gave up 0 bases, with 12 bases separating them. The DNA for the CDR3 is TGCGCCAGCAGGTTAGGACAGTCCTCTGGAAACACCATATATTTT. Translating it yields CASRLGQSSGNTIYF.

This chain uses TRBV12-3 or TRBV12-4 with TRBJ1-5; D gene unclear. V shed 0 bases and J shed 7 bases, with 4 bases lying between them. This CDR3 contains 12 residues. The CDR3 DNA is TGTGCCAGCAGTTTAGCCGCGCAGCCCCAGCATTTT. Amino acid sequence: CASSLAAQPQHF.

The chain uses TRBV5-1 and TRBJ2-7; 11 bases are shared with TRBD2. Germline CDR1 and CDR2: SGHRS and YFSETQ. J gave up 6 bases and V 0 bases, and 5 bases lay outside the gene matches. CDR3 length: 15 residues. The CDR3 spells CASSLGLAGGGEQYF. The CDR3 coding sequence is TGCGCCAGCAGCTTGGGGTTAGCGGGGGGGGGCGAGCAGTACTTC.

The chain joins TRBV7-9 to TRBJ2-3; a weak D match, TRBD1 (5 bases). The length of the CDR3 is 14 residues. In germline, CDR1 is SEHNR, CDR2 FQNEAQ (reference sequence). The germline V and J ends were trimmed by 1 base and 3 bases, with 8 bases remaining between them. The CDR3 protein is CASSLGRVTDTQYF. CDR3 bases: TGTGCCAGCAGCTTAGGCAGGGTAACAGATACGCAGTATTTT.

The sample holds a few counts of this clone. The chain is built from TRBV30 and TRBJ1-2; D is uncertain. Germline CDR1 reads GTSNPN; CDR2 reads SVGIG (reference sequence). V lost 2 bases and J lost 4, with 17 bases in between. CDR3 size: 15 residues. CDR3 coding DNA: TGTGCCTGGAGTCAAGAGATATACAGTCTCTATGGCTACACCTTC. Its translation is CAWSQEIYSLYGYTF.